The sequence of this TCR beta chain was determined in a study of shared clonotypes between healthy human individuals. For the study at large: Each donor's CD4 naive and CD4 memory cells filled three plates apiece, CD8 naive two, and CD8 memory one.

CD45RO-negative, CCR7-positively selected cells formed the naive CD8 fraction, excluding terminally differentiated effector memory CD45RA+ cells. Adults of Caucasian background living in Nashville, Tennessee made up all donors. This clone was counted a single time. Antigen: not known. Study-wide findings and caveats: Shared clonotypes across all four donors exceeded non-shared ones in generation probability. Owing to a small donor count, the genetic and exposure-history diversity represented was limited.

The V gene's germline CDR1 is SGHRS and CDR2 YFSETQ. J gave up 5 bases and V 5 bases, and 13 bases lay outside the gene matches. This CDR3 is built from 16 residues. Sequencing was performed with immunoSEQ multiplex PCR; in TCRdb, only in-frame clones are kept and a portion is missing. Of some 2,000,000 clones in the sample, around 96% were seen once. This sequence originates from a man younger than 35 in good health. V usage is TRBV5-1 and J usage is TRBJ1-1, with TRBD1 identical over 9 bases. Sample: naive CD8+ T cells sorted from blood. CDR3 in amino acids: CASRINHRGLGTEAFF. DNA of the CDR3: TGCGCCAGCAGGATTAACCACAGGGGGCTGGGGACTGAAGCTTTCTTT.